This T cell receptor (beta chain) was captured in a study of blood T cell repertoires in COVID-19 (dated by TCRdb to 2018 to 2021). Regarding the complete study: The collaborator samples originated in the United States, Italy and Spain and spanned the acute and convalescent phases of COVID-19. The material from the prospective study consisted of cDNA or gDNA derived from T cells, B-cell-depleted T cells, or PBMCs. The dataset comprised deeply sampled blood TCRbeta repertoires from subjects exposed to, actively infected with, or recovered from COVID-19. The repertoires were released in a freely available public database meant as a resource for research on the immune response to SARS-CoV-2. The samples were drawn from two sources: the first 160 participants of the ongoing ImmuneRACE study, and 1,254 subjects contributed by 6 global collaborators. Nearly every sample came with metadata listing a de-identified subject ID, COVID-19 status, age in years and sex. Where available, HLA class I and class II types were obtained from metadata supplied by the sample provider rather than from assay-based typing. Overall results and qualifications from the work: The amount of clinical and demographic metadata varied by source and participant and was provided uncurated.

The immunoSEQ Assay, a bias-controlled multiplex PCR, was used to amplify TCRbeta CDR3 regions from genomic DNA. In the authors' own workflow: Within the assay, amplification of reference gene primers was used to estimate how many nucleated cells each sample contained. To quantify the absolute abundance of each unique TCRbeta CDR3 rearrangement, sequence reads were collapsed and filtered. For each sample, productive Simpson clonality was calculated as the square root of Simpson's diversity index across productive rearrangements. TCRdb's version of the immuneACCESS table is confined to in-frame rearrangements and falls short of the full clone set. An unresolved V gene accounts for under half of the shortfall where checked; the remainder is of unknown origin. V and J calls and clone size are as listed in that table; D and trimming were resolved from the DNA. The table for this sample lists approximately 74,000 clones; approximately 90% of them were counted only once. Of the sample, approximately 4.8% is held by the ten largest clones.

Notes on this clone: Its antigen remains undetermined. It has no much larger one-base neighbor in the sample; base qualities were not kept.

Trimming takes 2 bases off V and 5 bases off J; junction bases not matched to a gene: 7. For CDR1 and CDR2, the germline V gene lists MNHEY and SVGAGI. Inclusive of the bounding cysteine and phenylalanine, the CDR3 is 16 residues long. The CDR3 DNA has 48 bases and is translated from base 1. Collaborating institutions collected whole blood in K2EDTA tubes following their own protocols. For TCRbeta analysis, collaborator samples were shipped as frozen whole blood, as isolated PBMCs, or as DNA extracted from either sample type. This TCR came from a woman aged 55-69 years with active COVID-19. The V and J segments used are TRBV6-5 and TRBJ2-7; 12 of the junction bases match TRBD1. The source material was peripheral blood. The DNA sequence reads TGTGCCAGCAGTTACGATGAGGGACAGGGGGCCCACGAGCAGTACTTC. This encodes CASSYDEGQGAHEQYF.